This T cell receptor beta chain derives from a study of shared clonotypes between healthy human individuals. CD45RO-negative, CCR7-selected cells formed the naive CD8 fraction, which excluded terminally differentiated effector memory CD45RA+ cells. In the source study's methods: Junction-only sequences without quality scores came from ImmunoSEQ, so filtering differed. The data were produced by immunoSEQ multiplex PCR, yet TCRdb's version contains in-frame clones alone and is incomplete. That table is the source of V, J and clone size, and D and trimming were worked out from the DNA. The sample lists roughly 2,000,000 clones, just over 90% occurring once. A remark on this clone: The antigen remains undetermined.

V lost 1 base, J lost 5 bases, and 14 bases lay in between. Germline V gene lookup returns CDR1 SGHTA and CDR2 FQGNSA. This CDR3 contains 15 residues. Overall study results and limits: Unshared clonotypes carried lower generation probabilities than those common to all four donors. Specimens sampled were limited to blood, with tissue repertoires likely differing.

The clonotype was recovered from a man aged 18 to 29 in good health. Some clones in this sample may be carry-over from other donors' samples. This chain joins TRBV7-2 and TRBJ1-1, with D tentatively TRBD1 (5 bases). Material: naive CD8+ T cells from PBMCs. CDR3 region: CASSLGPDRGTEAFF. The CDR3 DNA is TGTGCCAGCAGCTTAGGGCCGGACCGGGGGACTGAAGCTTTCTTT.